The rows below give T cell receptor beta chains drawn from one sample of a study of T cell changes during pregnancy in multiple sclerosis. The protocol was immunoSEQ multiplex PCR, while the TCRdb copy is restricted to in-frame clones and leaves out a portion. The sample lists some 20,000 clones; roughly 89% were seen once. Specimen: CD8+ T cells from peripheral blood mononuclear cells, collected in the second trimester of pregnancy. Receptors were obtained from a female donor in good health, enrolled as a control in a pregnancy study. Each CDR3 is given with its conserved first and last residue. A D gene is named only where the DNA matches it firmly. A row's size may be missing; if present it is once, few, many or a size class.

V gene: TRBV6-1
D gene: TRBD2
clone size: once
J gene: TRBJ2-3
CDR3 length: 15
CDR3 protein: CASSEEAGGPDTQYF
CDR3 DNA: TGTGCCAGCAGTGAAGAAGCGGGAGGGCCAGATACGCAGTATTTT

V gene: TRBV29-1
D gene: TRBD1
clone size: NA
J gene: TRBJ2-7
CDR3 length: 13
CDR3 protein: CSVAGTGTYEQYF
CDR3 DNA: TGCAGCGTCGCCGGGACAGGTACCTACGAGCAGTACTTC

V gene: TRBV19
D gene: NA
clone size: NA
J gene: TRBJ1-5
CDR3 length: 16
CDR3 protein: CASSIDGTVLREPQHF
CDR3 DNA: NA

V gene: TRBV6-4
D gene: NA
clone size: few
J gene: TRBJ2-3
CDR3 length: 15
CDR3 protein: CASSDGGASTDTQYF
CDR3 DNA: TGTGCCAGCAGTGACGGGGGGGCTAGCACAGATACGCAGTATTTT

V gene: TRBV19
D gene: NA
clone size: NA
J gene: TRBJ1-1
CDR3 length: 13
CDR3 protein: CASSISPPTEAFF
CDR3 DNA: TGTGCCAGTAGTATATCCCCCCCTACTGAAGCTTTCTTT

V gene: TRBV27
D gene: TRBD1
clone size: NA
J gene: TRBJ1-6
CDR3 length: 14
CDR3 protein: CASSYNRGNSPLHF
CDR3 DNA: TGTGCCAGCAGTTATAACAGGGGTAATTCACCCCTCCACTTT

V gene: TRBV7-9
D gene: NA
clone size: NA
J gene: TRBJ1-2
CDR3 length: 15
CDR3 protein: CASSGTASQVYGYTF
CDR3 DNA: TGTGCCAGCAGCGGAACTGCCAGCCAGGTCTATGGCTACACCTTC

V gene: TRBV6-4
D gene: NA
clone size: few
J gene: TRBJ2-3
CDR3 length: 15
CDR3 protein: CASSDSTGSTDTQYF
CDR3 DNA: TGTGCCAGCAGTGACTCGACGGGGAGCACAGATACGCAGTATTTT

V gene: TRBV6-6
D gene: NA
clone size: NA
J gene: TRBJ1-6
CDR3 length: 12
CDR3 protein: CASSDRGSPLHF
CDR3 DNA: TGTGCCAGCAGTGATAGGGGTTCACCCCTCCACTTT

V gene: TRBV27
D gene: NA
clone size: NA
J gene: TRBJ2-7
CDR3 length: 11
CDR3 protein: CASSSSYEQYF
CDR3 DNA: TGTGCCAGCAGTTCATCCTACGAGCAGTACTTC

V gene: TRBV9
D gene: NA
clone size: NA
J gene: TRBJ1-3
CDR3 length: 15
CDR3 protein: CASNTGSGSGNTIYF
CDR3 DNA: TGTGCCAGCAACACAGGATCCGGCTCTGGAAACACCATATATTTT

V gene: TRBV6-4
D gene: TRBD2
clone size: NA
J gene: TRBJ2-3
CDR3 length: 15
CDR3 protein: CASSGLAGDTDTQYF
CDR3 DNA: TGTGCCAGCAGTGGACTAGCGGGAGACACAGATACGCAGTATTTT

V gene: TRBV25-1
D gene: TRBD2
clone size: NA
J gene: TRBJ2-3
CDR3 length: 16
CDR3 protein: CASSESGGGKGDTQYF
CDR3 DNA: TGTGCCAGCAGTGAATCCGGGGGGGGTAAGGGAGATACGCAGTATTTT

V gene: TRBV10-3
D gene: NA
clone size: NA
J gene: TRBJ2-1
CDR3 length: 14
CDR3 protein: CAAHPGLHGNEQFF
CDR3 DNA: TGTGCCGCCCATCCGGGACTCCACGGGAATGAGCAGTTCTTC

V gene: TRBV19
D gene: NA
clone size: NA
J gene: TRBJ2-2
CDR3 length: 15
CDR3 protein: CAISSAASNTGELFF
CDR3 DNA: TGTGCCATATCCTCTGCGGCCTCGAACACCGGGGAGCTGTTTTTT

V gene: TRBV5-4
D gene: TRBD2
clone size: NA
J gene: TRBJ2-1
CDR3 length: 14
CDR3 protein: CASSLWLAGDEQFF
CDR3 DNA: TGTGCCAGCAGCTTGTGGTTAGCGGGTGATGAGCAGTTCTTC

V gene: TRBV7-6
D gene: TRBD1
clone size: NA
J gene: TRBJ1-3
CDR3 length: 16
CDR3 protein: CASSFAGTGLGNTIYF
CDR3 DNA: TGTGCCAGCAGCTTCGCCGGGACAGGACTTGGAAACACCATATATTTT

V gene: TRBV5-1
D gene: TRBD1
clone size: NA
J gene: TRBJ1-3
CDR3 length: 14
CDR3 protein: CASSLGQGGNTIYF
CDR3 DNA: TGCGCCAGCAGCTTGGGACAGGGTGGAAACACCATATATTTT

V gene: TRBV6-5
D gene: NA
clone size: NA
J gene: TRBJ1-1
CDR3 length: 14
CDR3 protein: CASSYVDSNTEAFF
CDR3 DNA: TGTGCCAGCAGTTACGTGGACTCAAACACTGAAGCTTTCTTT

V gene: TRBV5-1
D gene: NA
clone size: NA
J gene: TRBJ1-2
CDR3 length: 12
CDR3 protein: CASSAPGTGYTF
CDR3 DNA: TGCGCCAGCAGCGCCCCCGGGACTGGGTACACCTTC

V gene: TRBV30
D gene: NA
clone size: NA
J gene: TRBJ2-7
CDR3 length: 14
CDR3 protein: CAWSVTGHSYEQYF
CDR3 DNA: TGTGCCTGGAGTGTAACGGGACACTCCTACGAGCAGTACTTC

V gene: TRBV15
D gene: TRBD1
clone size: NA
J gene: TRBJ2-7
CDR3 length: 15
CDR3 protein: CATSGGTGGAYEQYF
CDR3 DNA: TGTGCCACCAGCGGCGGGACAGGGGGGGCCTACGAGCAGTACTTC

V gene: TRBV10-2
D gene: NA
clone size: NA
J gene: TRBJ1-1
CDR3 length: 14
CDR3 protein: CASSETGRVTEAFF
CDR3 DNA: TGCGCCAGCAGTGAGACGGGGAGGGTCACTGAAGCTTTCTTT

V gene: TRBV6-6
D gene: TRBD2
clone size: NA
J gene: TRBJ2-1
CDR3 length: 16
CDR3 protein: CASSPGASGAYNEQFF
CDR3 DNA: TGTGCCAGCAGCCCCGGGGCTAGCGGGGCCTACAATGAGCAGTTCTTC

V gene: TRBV10-1
D gene: NA
clone size: NA
J gene: TRBJ1-1
CDR3 length: 14
CDR3 protein: CASSETTELAEAFF
CDR3 DNA: TGCGCCAGCAGTGAGACGACAGAATTGGCTGAAGCTTTCTTT

V gene: TRBV5-4
D gene: TRBD2
clone size: NA
J gene: TRBJ2-7
CDR3 length: 16
CDR3 protein: CASSLALAGGGYEQYF
CDR3 DNA: TGTGCCAGCAGCTTGGCTCTAGCGGGAGGGGGCTACGAGCAGTACTTC

V gene: TRBV10-1
D gene: NA
clone size: once
J gene: TRBJ1-2
CDR3 length: 14
CDR3 protein: CASSGGTTNYGYTF
CDR3 DNA: TGCGCCAGCAGTGGAGGGACAACTAACTATGGCTACACCTTC

V gene: TRBV9
D gene: TRBD1
clone size: NA
J gene: TRBJ1-2
CDR3 length: 14
CDR3 protein: CASSEGTGYYGYTF
CDR3 DNA: TGTGCCAGCAGCGAGGGGACAGGATACTATGGCTACACCTTC

V gene: TRBV30
D gene: TRBD1
clone size: NA
J gene: TRBJ1-5
CDR3 length: 13
CDR3 protein: CAWRGQGGQPQHF
CDR3 DNA: TGTGCCTGGAGGGGACAGGGGGGACAGCCCCAGCATTTT

V gene: TRBV27
D gene: NA
clone size: NA
J gene: TRBJ2-3
CDR3 length: 13
CDR3 protein: CASSLTSTDTQYF
CDR3 DNA: TGTGCCAGCAGTCTTACTAGTACAGATACGCAGTATTTT

V gene: TRBV19
D gene: NA
clone size: NA
J gene: TRBJ1-2
CDR3 length: 13
CDR3 protein: CASSIGGSSGYTF
CDR3 DNA: TGTGCCAGTAGTATTGGAGGGTCGAGTGGCTACACCTTC

V gene: TRBV25-1
D gene: TRBD1
clone size: few
J gene: TRBJ1-2
CDR3 length: 16
CDR3 protein: CASSDTTGRREDGYTF
CDR3 DNA: TGTGCCAGCAGTGATACGACAGGGCGAAGGGAAGATGGCTACACCTTC

V gene: TRBV7-6
D gene: TRBD2
clone size: NA
J gene: TRBJ2-1
CDR3 length: 14
CDR3 protein: CASSPGLAGVEQFF
CDR3 DNA: TGTGCCAGCAGCCCGGGACTAGCGGGAGTTGAGCAGTTCTTC

V gene: TRBV4-3
D gene: NA
clone size: NA
J gene: TRBJ2-1
CDR3 length: 16
CDR3 protein: CASSQGLTSSYNEQFF
CDR3 DNA: TGCGCCAGCAGCCAAGGGTTGACTAGCTCCTACAATGAGCAGTTCTTC

V gene: TRBV11-2
D gene: TRBD1
clone size: NA
J gene: TRBJ2-7
CDR3 length: 14
CDR3 protein: CASSLEQGAYEQYF
CDR3 DNA: TGTGCCAGCAGCTTGGAACAGGGGGCCTACGAGCAGTACTTC

V gene: TRBV5-5
D gene: TRBD2
clone size: NA
J gene: TRBJ2-5
CDR3 length: 14
CDR3 protein: CASSSGRGEETQYF
CDR3 DNA: TGTGCCAGCAGCTCTGGGAGGGGTGAAGAGACCCAGTACTTC

V gene: TRBV6-5
D gene: NA
clone size: NA
J gene: TRBJ2-1
CDR3 length: 13
CDR3 protein: CASNVLGSNEQFF
CDR3 DNA: TGTGCCAGCAACGTACTAGGGAGCAATGAGCAGTTCTTC

V gene: TRBV12-5
D gene: NA
clone size: NA
J gene: TRBJ2-7
CDR3 length: 15
CDR3 protein: CASGLDAPGAYEQYF
CDR3 DNA: TGTGCTAGTGGTTTGGACGCGCCGGGGGCCTACGAGCAGTACTTC

V gene: TRBV7-9
D gene: NA
clone size: NA
J gene: TRBJ2-7
CDR3 length: 19
CDR3 protein: CASSSKLDKVLAYPYEQYF
CDR3 DNA: TGTGCCAGCAGCTCAAAGCTCGATAAAGTGCTAGCCTACCCCTACGAGCAGTACTTC

V gene: TRBV29-1
D gene: TRBD2
clone size: NA
J gene: TRBJ2-2
CDR3 length: 13
CDR3 protein: CSVPSGSGRGAVF
CDR3 DNA: TGCAGCGTTCCTAGCGGGAGCGGTCGGGGAGCTGTTTTT

V gene: TRBV6-1
D gene: TRBD1
clone size: medium-sized
J gene: TRBJ2-3
CDR3 length: 15
CDR3 protein: CASSEGTGGADTQYF
CDR3 DNA: TGTGCCAGCAGTGAAGGGACAGGGGGCGCAGATACGCAGTATTTT

V gene: TRBV23-1
D gene: NA
clone size: NA
J gene: TRBJ2-7
CDR3 length: 15
CDR3 protein: CASSQYGRGADEQYF
CDR3 DNA: TGCGCCAGCAGTCAATATGGCAGGGGAGCCGACGAGCAGTACTTC

V gene: TRBV6-1
D gene: NA
clone size: NA
J gene: TRBJ2-2
CDR3 length: 14
CDR3 protein: CASSEASEVGELFF
CDR3 DNA: TGTGCCAGCAGTGAAGCGAGCGAGGTCGGGGAGCTGTTTTTT

V gene: TRBV10-1
D gene: NA
clone size: NA
J gene: TRBJ2-7
CDR3 length: 16
CDR3 protein: CASSPIPKTGGGEQYF
CDR3 DNA: TGCGCCAGCAGCCCCATCCCCAAGACAGGAGGTGGAGAGCAGTACTTC

V gene: TRBV6-6
D gene: TRBD2
clone size: once
J gene: TRBJ2-3
CDR3 length: 15
CDR3 protein: CASSLTSGITDTQYF
CDR3 DNA: TGTGCCAGCAGTCTGACTAGCGGGATTACAGATACGCAGTATTTT

V gene: TRBV18
D gene: TRBD2
clone size: NA
J gene: TRBJ2-1
CDR3 length: 15
CDR3 protein: CASSPGGLGHNEQFF
CDR3 DNA: TGTGCCAGCTCACCAGGAGGACTAGGGCACAATGAGCAGTTCTTC

V gene: TRBV7-9
D gene: NA
clone size: NA
J gene: TRBJ2-4
CDR3 length: 14
CDR3 protein: CASSPHGAKNIQYF
CDR3 DNA: TGTGCCAGCAGCCCCCACGGGGCCAAAAACATTCAGTACTTC

V gene: TRBV27
D gene: NA
clone size: NA
J gene: TRBJ1-2
CDR3 length: 15
CDR3 protein: CASSSTGARGYGYTF
CDR3 DNA: TGTGCCAGCAGTTCTACGGGAGCCCGAGGGTATGGCTACACCTTC